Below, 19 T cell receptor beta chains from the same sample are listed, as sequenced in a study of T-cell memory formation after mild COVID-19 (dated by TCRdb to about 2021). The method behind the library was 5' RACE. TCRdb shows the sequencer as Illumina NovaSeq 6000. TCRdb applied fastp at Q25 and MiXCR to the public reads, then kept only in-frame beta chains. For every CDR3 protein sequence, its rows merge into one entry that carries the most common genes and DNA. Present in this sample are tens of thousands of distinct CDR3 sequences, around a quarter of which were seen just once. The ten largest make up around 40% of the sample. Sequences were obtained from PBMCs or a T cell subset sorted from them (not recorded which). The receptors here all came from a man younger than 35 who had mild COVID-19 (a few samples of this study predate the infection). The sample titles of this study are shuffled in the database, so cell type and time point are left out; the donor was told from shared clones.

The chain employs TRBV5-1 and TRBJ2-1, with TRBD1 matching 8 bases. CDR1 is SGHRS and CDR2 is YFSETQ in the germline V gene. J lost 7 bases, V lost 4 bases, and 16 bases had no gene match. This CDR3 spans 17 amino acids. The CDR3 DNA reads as TGCGCCAGCAGCCCTCTGGGACAGGCTACAACGGGGAATGAGCAGTTCTTC. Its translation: CASSPLGQATTGNEQFF.

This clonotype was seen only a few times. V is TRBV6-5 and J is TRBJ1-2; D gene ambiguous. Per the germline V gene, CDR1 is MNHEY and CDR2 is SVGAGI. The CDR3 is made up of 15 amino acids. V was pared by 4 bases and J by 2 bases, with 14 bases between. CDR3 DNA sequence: TGTGCCAGCAGTTTACGATTGACCGGCAACTATGGCTACACCTTC. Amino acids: CASSLRLTGNYGYTF.

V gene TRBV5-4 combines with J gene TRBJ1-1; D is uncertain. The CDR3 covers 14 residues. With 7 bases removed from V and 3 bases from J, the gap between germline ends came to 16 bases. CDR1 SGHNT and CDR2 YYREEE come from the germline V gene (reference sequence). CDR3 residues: CASHGIRLDTEAFF. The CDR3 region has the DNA TGTGCCAGCCACGGGATCCGGCTCGACACTGAAGCTTTCTTT.

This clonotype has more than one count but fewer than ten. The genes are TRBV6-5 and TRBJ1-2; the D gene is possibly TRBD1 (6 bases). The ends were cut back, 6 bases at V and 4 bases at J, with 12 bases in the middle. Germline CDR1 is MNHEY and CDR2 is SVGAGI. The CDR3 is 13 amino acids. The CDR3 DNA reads TGTGCCAGCAGCTCTGGACAGCTCTATGGCTACACCTTC. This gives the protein CASSSGQLYGYTF.

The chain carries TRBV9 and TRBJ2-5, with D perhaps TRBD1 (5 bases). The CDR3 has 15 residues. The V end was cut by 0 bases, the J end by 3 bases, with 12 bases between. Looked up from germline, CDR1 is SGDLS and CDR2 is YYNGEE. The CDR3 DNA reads TGTGCCAGCAGCGTAGGGGTAGGCAGGGAAGAGACCCAGTACTTC. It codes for CASSVGVGREETQYF.

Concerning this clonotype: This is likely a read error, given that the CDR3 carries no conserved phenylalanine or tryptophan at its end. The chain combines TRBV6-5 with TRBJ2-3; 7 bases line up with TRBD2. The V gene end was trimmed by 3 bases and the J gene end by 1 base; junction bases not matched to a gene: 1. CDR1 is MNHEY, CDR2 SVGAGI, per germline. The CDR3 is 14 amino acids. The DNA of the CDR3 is TGTGCCAGCAGTTATCGGGGGGGCACAGATACGCAGTATCTT. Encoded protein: CASSYRGGTDTQYL.

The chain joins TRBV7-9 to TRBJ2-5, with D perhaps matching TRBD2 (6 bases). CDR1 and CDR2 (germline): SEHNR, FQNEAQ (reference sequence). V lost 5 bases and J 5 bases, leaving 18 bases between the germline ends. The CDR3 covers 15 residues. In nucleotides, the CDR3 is TGTGCCAGCAGCCCGCGGCTGGCGGGGATGGAGACCCAGTACTTC. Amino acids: CASSPRLAGMETQYF.

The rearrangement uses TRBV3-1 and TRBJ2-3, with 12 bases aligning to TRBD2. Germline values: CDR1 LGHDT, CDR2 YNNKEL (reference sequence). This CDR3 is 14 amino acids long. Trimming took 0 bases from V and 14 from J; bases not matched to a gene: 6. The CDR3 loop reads CASSQDRTSGVGYF. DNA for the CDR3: TGTGCCAGCAGCCAAGATCGGACTAGCGGGGTCGGGTATTTT.

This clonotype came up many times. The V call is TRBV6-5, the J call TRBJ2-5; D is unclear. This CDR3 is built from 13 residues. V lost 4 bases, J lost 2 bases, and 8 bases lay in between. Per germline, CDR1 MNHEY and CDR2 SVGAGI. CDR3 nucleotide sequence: TGTGCCAGCAGTTTAAACAGTCAAGAGACCCAGTACTTC. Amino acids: CASSLNSQETQYF.

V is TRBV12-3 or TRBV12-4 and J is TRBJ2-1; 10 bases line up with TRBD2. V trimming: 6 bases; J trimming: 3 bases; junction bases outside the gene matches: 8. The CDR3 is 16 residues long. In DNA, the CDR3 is TGTGCCAGCAGCGACGGACTAGCGGTCGGCTACAATGAGCAGTTCTTC. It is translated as CASSDGLAVGYNEQFF.

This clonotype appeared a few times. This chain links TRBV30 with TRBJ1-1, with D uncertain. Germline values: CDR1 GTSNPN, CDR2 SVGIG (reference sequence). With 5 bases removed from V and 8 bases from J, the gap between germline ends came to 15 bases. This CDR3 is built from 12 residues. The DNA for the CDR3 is TGTGCCTGGCGGCCACGGAGAGAAGAAGCTTTCTTT. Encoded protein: CAWRPRREEAFF.

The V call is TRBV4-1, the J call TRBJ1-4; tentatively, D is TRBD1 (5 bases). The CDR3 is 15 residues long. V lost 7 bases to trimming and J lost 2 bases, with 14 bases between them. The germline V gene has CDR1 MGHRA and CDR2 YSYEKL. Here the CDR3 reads CASTRGMSTNEKLFF. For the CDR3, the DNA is TGCGCCAGCACCCGGGGGATGAGTACTAATGAAAAACTGTTTTTT.

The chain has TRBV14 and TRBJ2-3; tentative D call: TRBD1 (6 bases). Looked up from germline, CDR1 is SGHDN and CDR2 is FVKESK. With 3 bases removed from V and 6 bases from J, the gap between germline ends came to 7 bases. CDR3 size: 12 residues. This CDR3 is CASSQRGDTQYF. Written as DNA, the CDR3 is TGTGCCAGCAGCCAGAGGGGGGATACGCAGTATTTT.

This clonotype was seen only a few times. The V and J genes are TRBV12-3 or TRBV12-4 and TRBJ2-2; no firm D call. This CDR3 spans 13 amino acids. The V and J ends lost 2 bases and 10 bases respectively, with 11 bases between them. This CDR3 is CASSLSRRQELFF. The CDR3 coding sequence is TGTGCCAGCAGTTTAAGTAGGCGGCAGGAGCTGTTTTTT.

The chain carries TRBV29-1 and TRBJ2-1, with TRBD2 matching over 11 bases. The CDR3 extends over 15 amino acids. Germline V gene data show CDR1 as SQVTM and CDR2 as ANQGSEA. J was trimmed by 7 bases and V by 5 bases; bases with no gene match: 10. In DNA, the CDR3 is TGCAGCGTTCCCTCGAAAAGACTAGCGGGGAATGAGCAGTTCTTC. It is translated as CSVPSKRLAGNEQFF.

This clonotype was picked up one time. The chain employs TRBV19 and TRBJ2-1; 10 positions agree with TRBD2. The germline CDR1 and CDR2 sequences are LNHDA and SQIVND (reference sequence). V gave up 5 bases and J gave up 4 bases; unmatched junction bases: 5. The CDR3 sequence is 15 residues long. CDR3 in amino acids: CASSPWTSGYNEQFF. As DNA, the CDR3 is TGTGCCAGTAGTCCATGGACTAGCGGATACAATGAGCAGTTCTTC.

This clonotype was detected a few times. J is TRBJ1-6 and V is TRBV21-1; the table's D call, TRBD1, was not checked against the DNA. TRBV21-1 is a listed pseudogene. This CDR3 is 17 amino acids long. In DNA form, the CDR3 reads TGTGCCAGCAGCAAAGGGGACCGGGACGGTAATAATTCACCCCTCCACTTT. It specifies CASSKGDRDGNNSPLHF.

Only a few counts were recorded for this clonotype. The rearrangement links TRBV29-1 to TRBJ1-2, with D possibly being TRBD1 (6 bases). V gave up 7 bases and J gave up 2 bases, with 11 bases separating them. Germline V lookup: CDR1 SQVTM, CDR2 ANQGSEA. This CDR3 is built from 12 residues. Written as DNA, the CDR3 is TGCAGCGCTACAGGGCCCAACTATGGCTACACCTTC. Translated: CSATGPNYGYTF.

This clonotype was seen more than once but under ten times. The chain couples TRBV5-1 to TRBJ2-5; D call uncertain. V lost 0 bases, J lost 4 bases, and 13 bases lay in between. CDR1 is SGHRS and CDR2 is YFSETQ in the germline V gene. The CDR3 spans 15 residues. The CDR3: CASSLDFSSGETQYF. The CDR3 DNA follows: TGCGCCAGCAGCTTGGATTTCTCCTCGGGAGAGACCCAGTACTTC.